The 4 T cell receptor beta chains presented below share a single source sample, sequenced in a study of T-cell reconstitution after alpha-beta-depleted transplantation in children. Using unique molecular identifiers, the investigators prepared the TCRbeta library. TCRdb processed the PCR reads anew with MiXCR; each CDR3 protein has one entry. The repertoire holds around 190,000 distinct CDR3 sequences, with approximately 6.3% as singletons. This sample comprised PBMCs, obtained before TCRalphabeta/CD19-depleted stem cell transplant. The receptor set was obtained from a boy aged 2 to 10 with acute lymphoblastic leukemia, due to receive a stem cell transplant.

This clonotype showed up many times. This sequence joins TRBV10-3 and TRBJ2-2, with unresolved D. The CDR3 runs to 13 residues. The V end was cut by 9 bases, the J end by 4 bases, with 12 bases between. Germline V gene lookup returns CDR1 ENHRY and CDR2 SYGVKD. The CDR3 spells CAITLAVTGELFF. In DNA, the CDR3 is TGTGCCATTACGCTGGCCGTCACCGGGGAGCTGTTTTTT.

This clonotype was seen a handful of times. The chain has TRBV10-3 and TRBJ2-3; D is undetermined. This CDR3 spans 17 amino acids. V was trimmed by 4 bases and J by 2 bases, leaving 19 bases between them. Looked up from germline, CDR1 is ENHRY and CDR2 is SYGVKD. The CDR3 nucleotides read TGTGCCATCAGTGGTTCGATCCTCCCTGAAAACACAGATACGCAGTATTTT. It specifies CAISGSILPENTDTQYF.

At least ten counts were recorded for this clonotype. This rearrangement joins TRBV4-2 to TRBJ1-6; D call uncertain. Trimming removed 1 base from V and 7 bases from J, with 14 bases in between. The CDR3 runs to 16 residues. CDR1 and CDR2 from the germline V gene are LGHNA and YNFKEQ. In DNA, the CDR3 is TGTGCCAGCAGCCAAGTATTTGGGCAGGAAAATTCACCCCTCCACTTT. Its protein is CASSQVFGQENSPLHF.

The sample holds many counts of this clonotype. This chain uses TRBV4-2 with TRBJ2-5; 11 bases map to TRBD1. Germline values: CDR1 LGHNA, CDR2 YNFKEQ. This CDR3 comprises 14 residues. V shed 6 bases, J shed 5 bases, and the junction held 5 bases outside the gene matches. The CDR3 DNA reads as TGTGCCAGCAGGGACAGGGGGCTGTCGGAGACCCAGTACTTC. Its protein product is CASRDRGLSETQYF.